Here is one T cell receptor beta chain with its context. Its antigen is still unknown. Data came from immunoSEQ multiplex PCR; TCRdb stores just in-frame clones and leaves some out. Of about 960,000 clones listed, approximately 80% are singletons. Looked up from germline, CDR1 is SNHLY and CDR2 is FYNNEI. Trimming took off 7 bases at V and 2 bases at J, with 13 bases between the two ends. The CDR3 covers 14 residues. The data originate from a study of shared clonotypes between healthy human individuals. Donors comprised only Caucasian adults living in Nashville, Tennessee. Study-level results: It was the few donors that limited the genetic and exposure-history diversity represented.

This chain connects TRBV2 to TRBJ2-3; the D is unclear. This TCR was recovered from a young man in good health. Sequencing input: memory CD4+ T cells sorted from blood. Subset: CD45RA-negative fraction. The CDR3 DNA reads TGTGCCAGCAAGGCAGTTCGTTCCACAGATACGCAGTATTTT. Its protein product is CASKAVRSTDTQYF. Full variable domain (rest looked up from reference TRBV2 and TRBJ2-3): EPEVTQTPSHQVTQMGQEVILRCVPISNHLYFYWYRQILGQKVEFLVSFYNNEISEKSEIFDDQFSVERPDGSNFTLKIRSTKLEDSAMYFCASKAVRSTDTQYFGPGTRLTVL.